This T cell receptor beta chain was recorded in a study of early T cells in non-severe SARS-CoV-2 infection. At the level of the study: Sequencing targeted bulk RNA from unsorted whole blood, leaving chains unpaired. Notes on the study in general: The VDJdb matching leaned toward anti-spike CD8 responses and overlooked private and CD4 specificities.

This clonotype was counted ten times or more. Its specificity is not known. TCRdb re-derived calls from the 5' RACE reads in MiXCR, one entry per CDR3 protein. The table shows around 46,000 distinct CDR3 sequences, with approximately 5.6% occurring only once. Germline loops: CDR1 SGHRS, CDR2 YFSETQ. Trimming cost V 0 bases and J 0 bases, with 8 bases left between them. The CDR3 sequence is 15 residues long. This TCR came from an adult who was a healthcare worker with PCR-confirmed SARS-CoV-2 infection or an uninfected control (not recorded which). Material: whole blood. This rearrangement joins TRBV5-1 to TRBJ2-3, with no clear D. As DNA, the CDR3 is TGCGCCAGCAGCTTGGTCTTGGCGAGCACAGATACGCAGTATTTT. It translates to CASSLVLASTDTQYF.